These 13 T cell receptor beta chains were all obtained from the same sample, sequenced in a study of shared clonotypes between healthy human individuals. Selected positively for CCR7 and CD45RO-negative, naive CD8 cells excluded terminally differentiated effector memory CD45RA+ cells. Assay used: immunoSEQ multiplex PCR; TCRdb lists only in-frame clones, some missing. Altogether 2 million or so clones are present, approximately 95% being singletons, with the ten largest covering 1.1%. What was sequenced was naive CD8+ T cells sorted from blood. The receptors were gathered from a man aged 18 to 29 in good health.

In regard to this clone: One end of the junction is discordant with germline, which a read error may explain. The CDR3 is CASSQDRDTAYNSPLHF. The CDR3 DNA sequence: TGTGCCAGCAGTCAGGACAGGGATACTGCATATAACTCACCCCTCCACTTT. V gene TRBV2 combines with J gene TRBJ1-6, with 8 bases aligning to TRBD1. The CDR3 loop spans 17 amino acids. The germline V gene encodes CDR1 SNHLY and CDR2 FYNNEI.

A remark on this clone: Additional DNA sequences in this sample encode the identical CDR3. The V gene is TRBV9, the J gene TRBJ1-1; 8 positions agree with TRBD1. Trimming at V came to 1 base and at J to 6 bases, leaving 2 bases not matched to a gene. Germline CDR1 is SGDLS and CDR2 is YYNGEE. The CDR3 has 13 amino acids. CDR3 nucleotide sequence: TGTGCCAGCAGCGTATCAGGGGGCCCTGAAGCTTTCTTT. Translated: CASSVSGGPEAFF. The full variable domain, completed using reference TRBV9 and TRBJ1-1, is DSGVTQTPKHLITATGQRVTLRCSPRSGDLSVYWYQQSLDQGLQFLIQYYNGEERAKGNILERFSAQQFPDLHSELNLSSLELGDSALYFCASSVSGGPEAFFGQGTRLTVV.

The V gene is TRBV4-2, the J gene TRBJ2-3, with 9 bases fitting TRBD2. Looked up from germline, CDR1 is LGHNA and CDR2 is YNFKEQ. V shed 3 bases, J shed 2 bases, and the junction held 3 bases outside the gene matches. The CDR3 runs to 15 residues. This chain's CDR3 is CASSQLAGDTDTQYF. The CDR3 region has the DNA TGTGCCAGCAGCCAGTTAGCGGGGGACACAGATACGCAGTATTTT.

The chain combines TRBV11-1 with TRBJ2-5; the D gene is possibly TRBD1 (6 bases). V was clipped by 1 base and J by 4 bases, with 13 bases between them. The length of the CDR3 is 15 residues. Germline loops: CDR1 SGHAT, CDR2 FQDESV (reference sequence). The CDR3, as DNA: TGTGCCAGCAGCTTAGGAGGGGGATTAGGAGAGACCCAGTACTTC. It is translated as CASSLGGGLGETQYF.

In nucleotides, the CDR3 is TGTGCCAGCGGTGGGGGGGTATTAAGGAACACTGAAGCTTTCTTT. Its protein product is CASGGGVLRNTEAFF. The chain couples TRBV19 to TRBJ1-1, with a tentative D call TRBD1 (5 bases). There are 15 residues in the CDR3. The germline V gene has CDR1 LNHDA and CDR2 SQIVND (reference sequence). Deletions cut 9 bases from V and 1 base from J, with 18 bases between.

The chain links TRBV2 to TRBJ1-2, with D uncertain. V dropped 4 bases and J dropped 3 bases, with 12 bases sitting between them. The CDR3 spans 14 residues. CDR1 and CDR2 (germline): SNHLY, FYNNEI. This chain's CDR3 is CASSGEEADYGYTF. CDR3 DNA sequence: TGTGCCAGCAGTGGGGAGGAAGCGGACTATGGCTACACCTTC.

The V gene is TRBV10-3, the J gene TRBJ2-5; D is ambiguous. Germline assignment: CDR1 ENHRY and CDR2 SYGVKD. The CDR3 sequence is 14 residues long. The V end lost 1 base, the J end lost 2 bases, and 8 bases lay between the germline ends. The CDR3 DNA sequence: TGTGCCATCAGTGAGTTGGCCGAGCAAGAGACCCAGTACTTC. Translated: CAISELAEQETQYF.

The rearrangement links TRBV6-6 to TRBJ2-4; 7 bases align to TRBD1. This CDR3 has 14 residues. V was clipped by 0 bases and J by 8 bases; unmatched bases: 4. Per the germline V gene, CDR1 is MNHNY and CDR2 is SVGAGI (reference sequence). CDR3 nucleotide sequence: TGTGCCAGCAGTTACTCAGAGGGGGCGGACATTCAGTACTTC. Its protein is CASSYSEGADIQYF.

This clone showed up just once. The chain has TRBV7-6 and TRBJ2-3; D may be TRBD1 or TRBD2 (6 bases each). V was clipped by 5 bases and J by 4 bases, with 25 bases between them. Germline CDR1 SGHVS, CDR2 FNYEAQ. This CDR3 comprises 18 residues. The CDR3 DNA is TGTGCCAGCAGCCAGAGTCCCCCCCGGAGGGGGGTCCCAGATACGCAGTATTTT. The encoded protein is CASSQSPPRRGVPDTQYF.

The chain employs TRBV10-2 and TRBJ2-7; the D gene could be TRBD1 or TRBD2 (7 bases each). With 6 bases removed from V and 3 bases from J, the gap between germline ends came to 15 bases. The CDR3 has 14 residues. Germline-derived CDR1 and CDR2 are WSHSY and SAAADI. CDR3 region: CASRTTGEGYEQYF. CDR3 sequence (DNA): TGCGCCAGCAGGACAACAGGGGAGGGCTACGAGCAGTACTTC.

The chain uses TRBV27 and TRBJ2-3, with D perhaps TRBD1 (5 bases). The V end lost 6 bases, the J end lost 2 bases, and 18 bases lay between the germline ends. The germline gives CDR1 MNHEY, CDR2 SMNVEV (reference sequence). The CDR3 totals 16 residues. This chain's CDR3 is CASSFLGVTTTDTQYF. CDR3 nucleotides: TGTGCCAGCAGCTTCTTAGGGGTGACCACCACAGATACGCAGTATTTT.

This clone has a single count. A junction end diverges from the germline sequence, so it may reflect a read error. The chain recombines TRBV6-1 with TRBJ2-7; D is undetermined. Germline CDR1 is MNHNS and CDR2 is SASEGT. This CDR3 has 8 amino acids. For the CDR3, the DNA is TGTGCCATCGGGTGGTCCGACTTC. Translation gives CAIGWSDF.

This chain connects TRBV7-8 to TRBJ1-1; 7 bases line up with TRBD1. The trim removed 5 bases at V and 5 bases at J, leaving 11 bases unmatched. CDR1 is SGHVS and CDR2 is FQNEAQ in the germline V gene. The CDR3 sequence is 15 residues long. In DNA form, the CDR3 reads TGTGCCAGCAGCGCCTGGACAGGTTGGGAGACTGAAGCTTTCTTT. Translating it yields CASSAWTGWETEAFF. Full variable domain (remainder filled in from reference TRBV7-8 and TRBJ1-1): GAGVSQSPRYKVAKRGQDVALRCDPISGHVSLFWYQQALGQGPEFLTYFQNEAQLDKSGLPSDRFFAERPEGSVSTLKIQRTQQEDSAVYLCASSAWTGWETEAFFGQGTRLTVV.